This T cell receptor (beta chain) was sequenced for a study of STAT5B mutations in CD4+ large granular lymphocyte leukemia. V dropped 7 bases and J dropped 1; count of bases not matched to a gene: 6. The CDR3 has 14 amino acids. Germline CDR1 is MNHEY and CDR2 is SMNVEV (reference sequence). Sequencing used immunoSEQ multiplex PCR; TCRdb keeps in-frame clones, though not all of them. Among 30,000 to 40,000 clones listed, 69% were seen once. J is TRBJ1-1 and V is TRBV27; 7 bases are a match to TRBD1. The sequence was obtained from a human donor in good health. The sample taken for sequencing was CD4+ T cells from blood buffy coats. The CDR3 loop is CASNRQGPNTEAFF. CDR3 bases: TGTGCCAGCAACCGACAGGGACCGAACACTGAAGCTTTCTTT.